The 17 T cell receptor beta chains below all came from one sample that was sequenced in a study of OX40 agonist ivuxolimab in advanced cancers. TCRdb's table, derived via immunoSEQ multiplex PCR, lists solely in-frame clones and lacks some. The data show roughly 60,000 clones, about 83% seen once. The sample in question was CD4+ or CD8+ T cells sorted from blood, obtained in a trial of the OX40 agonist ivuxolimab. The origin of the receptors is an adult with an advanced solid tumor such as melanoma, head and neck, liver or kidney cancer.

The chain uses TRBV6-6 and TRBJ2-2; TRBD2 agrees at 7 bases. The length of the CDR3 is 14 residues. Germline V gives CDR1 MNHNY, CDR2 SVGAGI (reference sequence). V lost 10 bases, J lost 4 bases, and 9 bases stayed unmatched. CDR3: CATSDGGSTGELFF. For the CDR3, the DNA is TGTGCCACCTCGGACGGGGGGAGCACCGGGGAGCTGTTTTTT.

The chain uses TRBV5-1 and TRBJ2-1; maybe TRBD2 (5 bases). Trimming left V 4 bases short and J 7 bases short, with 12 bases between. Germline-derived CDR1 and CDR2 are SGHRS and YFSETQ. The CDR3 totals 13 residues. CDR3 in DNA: TGCGCCAGCAGCAAGGACTTTCATAATGAGCAGTTCTTC. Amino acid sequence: CASSKDFHNEQFF.

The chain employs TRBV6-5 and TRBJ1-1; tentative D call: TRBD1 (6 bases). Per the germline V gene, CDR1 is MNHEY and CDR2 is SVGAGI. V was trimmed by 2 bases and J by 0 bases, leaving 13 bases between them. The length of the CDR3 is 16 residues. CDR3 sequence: CASSYDRRTMNTEAFF. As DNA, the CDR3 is TGTGCCAGCAGTTACGACAGGAGGACTATGAACACTGAAGCTTTCTTT.

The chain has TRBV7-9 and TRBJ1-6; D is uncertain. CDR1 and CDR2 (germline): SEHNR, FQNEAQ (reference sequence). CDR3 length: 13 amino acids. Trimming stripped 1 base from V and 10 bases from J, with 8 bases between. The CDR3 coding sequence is TGTGCCAGCAGCTTAGATTGGGGATCACCCCTCCACTTT. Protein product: CASSLDWGSPLHF.

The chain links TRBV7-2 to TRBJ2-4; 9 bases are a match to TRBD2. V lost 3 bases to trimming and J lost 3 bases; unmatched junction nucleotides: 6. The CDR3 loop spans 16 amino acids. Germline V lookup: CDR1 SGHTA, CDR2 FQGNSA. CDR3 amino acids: CASSFGGGAGKNIQYF. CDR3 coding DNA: TGTGCCAGCAGCTTTGGCGGGGGGGCCGGCAAAAACATTCAGTACTTC.

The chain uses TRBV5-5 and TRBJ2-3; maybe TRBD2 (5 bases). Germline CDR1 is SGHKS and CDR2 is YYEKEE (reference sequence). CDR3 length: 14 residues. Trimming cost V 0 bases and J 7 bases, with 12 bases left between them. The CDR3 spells CASSLELDIYTQYF. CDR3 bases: TGTGCCAGCAGCTTGGAACTAGACATTTATACGCAGTATTTT.

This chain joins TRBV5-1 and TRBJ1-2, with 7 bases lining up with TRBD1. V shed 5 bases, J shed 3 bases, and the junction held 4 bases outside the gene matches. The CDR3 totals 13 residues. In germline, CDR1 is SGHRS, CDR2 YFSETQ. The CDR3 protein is CASRTTGDYGYTF. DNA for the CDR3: TGCGCCAGCAGGACCACAGGGGACTATGGCTACACCTTC.

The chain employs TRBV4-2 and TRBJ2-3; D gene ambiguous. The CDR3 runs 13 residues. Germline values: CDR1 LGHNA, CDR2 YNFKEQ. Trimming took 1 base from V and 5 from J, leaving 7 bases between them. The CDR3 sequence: CASSQGSGDTQYF. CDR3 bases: TGTGCCAGCAGCCAAGGATCGGGAGATACGCAGTATTTT.

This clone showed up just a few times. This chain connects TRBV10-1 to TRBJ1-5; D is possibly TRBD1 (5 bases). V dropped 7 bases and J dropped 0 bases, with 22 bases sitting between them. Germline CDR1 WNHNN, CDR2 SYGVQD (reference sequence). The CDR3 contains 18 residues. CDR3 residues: CASTEGVFVRGSNQPQHF. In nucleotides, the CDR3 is TGCGCCAGCACTGAAGGGGTTTTTGTGCGCGGTAGCAATCAGCCCCAGCATTTT.

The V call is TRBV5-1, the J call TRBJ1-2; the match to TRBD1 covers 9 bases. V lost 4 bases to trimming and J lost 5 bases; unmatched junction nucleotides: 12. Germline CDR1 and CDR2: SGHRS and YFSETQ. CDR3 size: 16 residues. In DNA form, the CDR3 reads TGCGCCAGCAGCCCACAGGGGGCCATGGGGGGTTATGGCTACACCTTC. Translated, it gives CASSPQGAMGGYGYTF. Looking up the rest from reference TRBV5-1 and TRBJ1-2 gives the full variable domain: KAGVTQTPRYLIKTRGQQVTLSCSPISGHRSVSWYQQTPGQGLQFLFEYFSETQRNKGNFPGRFSGRQFSNSRSEMNVSTLELGDSALYLCASSPQGAMGGYGYTFGSGTRLTVV.

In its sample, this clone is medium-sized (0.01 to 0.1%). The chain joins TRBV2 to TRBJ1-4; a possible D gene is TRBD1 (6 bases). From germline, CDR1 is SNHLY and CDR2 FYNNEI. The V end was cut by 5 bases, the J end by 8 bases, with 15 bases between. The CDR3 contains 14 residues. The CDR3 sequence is CASSTQGPGEKLFF. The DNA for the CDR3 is TGTGCCAGCAGTACACAGGGCCCTGGCGAAAAACTGTTTTTT.

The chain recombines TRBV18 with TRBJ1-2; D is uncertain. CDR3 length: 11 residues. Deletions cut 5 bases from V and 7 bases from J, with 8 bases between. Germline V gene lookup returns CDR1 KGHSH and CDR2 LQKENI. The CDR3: CASSDLLGYTF. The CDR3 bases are TGTGCCAGCTCAGATCTGCTTGGCTACACCTTC.

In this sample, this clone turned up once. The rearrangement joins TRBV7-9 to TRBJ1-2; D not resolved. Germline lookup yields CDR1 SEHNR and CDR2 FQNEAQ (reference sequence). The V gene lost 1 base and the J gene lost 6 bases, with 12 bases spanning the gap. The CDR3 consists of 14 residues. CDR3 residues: CASSLGTESDGYTF. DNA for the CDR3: TGTGCCAGCAGCTTAGGTACAGAAAGTGATGGCTACACCTTC.

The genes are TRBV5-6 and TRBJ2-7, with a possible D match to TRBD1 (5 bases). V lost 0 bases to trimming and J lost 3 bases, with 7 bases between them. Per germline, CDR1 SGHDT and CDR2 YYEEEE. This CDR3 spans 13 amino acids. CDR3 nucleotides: TGTGCCAGCAGCTTGGAGCAGGGCTACGAGCAGTACTTC. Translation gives CASSLEQGYEQYF.

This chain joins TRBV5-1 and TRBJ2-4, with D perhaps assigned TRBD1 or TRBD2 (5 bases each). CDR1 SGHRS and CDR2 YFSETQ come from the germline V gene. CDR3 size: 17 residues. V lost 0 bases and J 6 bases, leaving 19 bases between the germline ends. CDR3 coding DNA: TGCGCCAGCAGCTTGGGTCGACTCCTGGGACGAGGAAACATTCAGTACTTC. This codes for CASSLGRLLGRGNIQYF.

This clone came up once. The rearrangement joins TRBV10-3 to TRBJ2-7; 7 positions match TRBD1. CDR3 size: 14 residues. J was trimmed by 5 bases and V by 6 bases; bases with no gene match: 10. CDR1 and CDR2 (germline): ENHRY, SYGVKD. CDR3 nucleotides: TGTGCCATCAGGGGAACAGACAGGGTTAACGAGCAGTACTTC. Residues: CAIRGTDRVNEQYF.

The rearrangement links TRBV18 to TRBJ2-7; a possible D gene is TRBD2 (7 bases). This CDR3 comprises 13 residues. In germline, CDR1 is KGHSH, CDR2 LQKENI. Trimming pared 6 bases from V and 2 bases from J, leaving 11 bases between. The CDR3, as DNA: TGTGCCAGCTCGCGGGGGCCCGCCTACGAGCAGTACTTC. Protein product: CASSRGPAYEQYF.